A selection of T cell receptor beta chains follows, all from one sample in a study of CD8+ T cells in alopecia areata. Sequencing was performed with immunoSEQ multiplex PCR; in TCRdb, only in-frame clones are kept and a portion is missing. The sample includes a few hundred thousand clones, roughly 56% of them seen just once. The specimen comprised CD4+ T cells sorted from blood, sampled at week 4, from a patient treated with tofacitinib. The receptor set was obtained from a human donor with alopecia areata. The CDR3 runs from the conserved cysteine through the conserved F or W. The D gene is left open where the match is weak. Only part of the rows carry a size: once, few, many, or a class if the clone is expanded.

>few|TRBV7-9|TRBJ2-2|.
TGTGCCAGCAGTTTGGACCATAACACCGGGGAGCTGTTTTTT
CASSLDHNTGELFF
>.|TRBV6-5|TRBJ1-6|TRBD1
TGTGCCAGCAGGCCGGGACAGGTCCTTAATTCACCCCTCCACTTT
CASRPGQVLNSPLHF
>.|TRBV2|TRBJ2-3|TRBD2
TGTGCCAGCGCCGGGCTAGCGGGGGGCACAGATACGCAGTATTTT
CASAGLAGGTDTQYF
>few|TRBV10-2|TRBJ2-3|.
TGCGCCAGCAACCCCCCCGGCGGGGCAGATACGCAGTATTTT
CASNPPGGADTQYF
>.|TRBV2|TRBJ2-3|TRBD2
TGTGCCAGCAGTGATGGGATGCTAGCGGGGGCCCCTAGCACAGATACGCAGTATTTT
CASSDGMLAGAPSTDTQYF
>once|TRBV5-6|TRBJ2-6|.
TGTGCCAGCAGCGGGAGCGGGGCCAACGTCCTGACTTTC
CASSGSGANVLTF
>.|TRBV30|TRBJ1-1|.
TGTGCCTGGAGTTTACTGATAGGACGGACTGAAGCTTTCTTT
CAWSLLIGRTEAFF
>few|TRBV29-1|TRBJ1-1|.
TGCAGCGTTTCGGTACAGATAGAAGCTTTCTTT
CSVSVQIEAFF
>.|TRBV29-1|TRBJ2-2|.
TGCAGCGTTGCAACTGGGCCGGGCGGGGAGCTGTTTTTT
CSVATGPGGELFF
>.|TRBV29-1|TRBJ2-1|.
TGCGGACAAAGCCGGGCGGGGAACAATGAGCAGTTCTTC
CGQSRAGNNEQFF
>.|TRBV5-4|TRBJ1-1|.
TGTGCCAGCAGCTTGGGTACGGGGCCTACTTTGAACACTGAAGCTTTCTTT
CASSLGTGPTLNTEAFF
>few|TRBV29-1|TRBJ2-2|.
TGCAGCGGTTCAGGGGCCAACACCGGGGAGCTGTTTTTT
CSGSGANTGELFF
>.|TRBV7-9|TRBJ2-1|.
TGTGCCAGCAGCTTAGATTCCAGGCTCAATGAGCAGTTCTTC
CASSLDSRLNEQFF
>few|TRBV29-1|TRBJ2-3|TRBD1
TGCAGCGTTGAAGTCCCGGACAGGGCCTGGGCAGATACGCAGTATTTT
CSVEVPDRAWADTQYF
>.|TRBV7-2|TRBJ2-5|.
TGTGCCAGCAGGAGAAATCGGGTGGAGACCCAGTACTTC
CASRRNRVETQYF
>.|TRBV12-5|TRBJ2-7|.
TGTGCTAGTGGTTTGGAACCTGGGCCTGAGCAGTACTTC
CASGLEPGPEQYF
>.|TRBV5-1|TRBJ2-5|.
TGCGCCAGCAACCGACAGGGAGGTTCAGAGACCCAGTACTTC
CASNRQGGSETQYF
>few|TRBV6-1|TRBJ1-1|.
TGTGCCAGCAGACAGGGTGTGTTTACTGAAGCTTTCTTT
CASRQGVFTEAFF
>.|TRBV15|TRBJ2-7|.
TGTGCCACCAGCCTTGGGCGGGGGCCCTACGAGCAGTACTTC
CATSLGRGPYEQYF
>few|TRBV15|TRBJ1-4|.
TGTGCCACCAGCAGACCGGGACGGAAAAATGAAAAACTGTTTTTT
CATSRPGRKNEKLFF
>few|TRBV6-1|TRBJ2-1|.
TGTGCCAGCAGTCCCAACAGACCTAAGCAGTTCTTC
CASSPNRPKQFF
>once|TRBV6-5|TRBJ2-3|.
TGTGCCAGCAGTTACTCGCGGAGCACAGATACGCAGTATTTT
CASSYSRSTDTQYF
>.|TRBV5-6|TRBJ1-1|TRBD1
TGTGCCAGCAGCTTGTTGACAGGGAGGAACACTGAAGCTTTCTTT
CASSLLTGRNTEAFF
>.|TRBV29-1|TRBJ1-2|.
TGCAGCGTTGTCGGAAGGGCTGACTCAAACTATGGCTACACCTTC
CSVVGRADSNYGYTF
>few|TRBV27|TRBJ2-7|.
TGTGCCAGCAGGCCATACAGCCTCTCCTACGAGCAGTACTTC
CASRPYSLSYEQYF
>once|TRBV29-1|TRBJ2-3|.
TGCAGCGGAGCTAGCACAGATACGCAGTATTTT
CSGASTDTQYF
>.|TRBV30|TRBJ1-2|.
TGTGCCTGGAGTGTTAGGTCGCAGGGAATTAACTATGGCTACACCTTC
CAWSVRSQGINYGYTF
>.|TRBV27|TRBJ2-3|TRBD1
TGTGCCAGCATGGACTCGGGACAGGGGTGGGATACGCAGTATTTT
CASMDSGQGWDTQYF
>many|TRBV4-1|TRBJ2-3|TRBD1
TGCGCCAGCAGCCAATCCTCAGGGGGCTTCACAGATACGCAGTATTTT
CASSQSSGGFTDTQYF
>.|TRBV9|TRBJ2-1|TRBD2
TGTGCCAGCAGCGTGACGGGACTAACCTACAATGAGCAGTTCTTC
CASSVTGLTYNEQFF
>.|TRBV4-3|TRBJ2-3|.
TGCGCCAGCAGCCAAGCAAAAGGGGGGCTAGCGGTCACAGATACGCAGTATTTT
CASSQAKGGLAVTDTQYF
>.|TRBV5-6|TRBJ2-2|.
TGTGCCAGCAGCTTCACCGAGGCAGCCGGGGAGCTGTTTTTT
CASSFTEAAGELFF
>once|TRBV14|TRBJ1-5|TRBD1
TGTGCCAGCAGCCAAATTCTCTCAGGGGGCGAAGAATTCCAGCCCCAGCATTTT
CASSQILSGGEEFQPQHF
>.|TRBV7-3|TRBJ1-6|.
TGTGCCAGCAGCCCCGACAGGAATTCACCCCTCCACTTT
CASSPDRNSPLHF
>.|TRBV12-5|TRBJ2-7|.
TGTGCTAGTGGCCTCCCAGGCGAGCAGTACTTC
CASGLPGEQYF
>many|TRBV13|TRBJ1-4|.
TGTGCCAGCAGATCTGCCGGAGCCGGGAACGAAAAACTGTTTTTT
CASRSAGAGNEKLFF
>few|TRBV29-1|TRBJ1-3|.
TGCAGCGTTGCTGGAAACACCATATATTTT
CSVAGNTIYF
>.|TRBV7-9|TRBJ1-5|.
TGTGCCAGCAGCGACACACAGGGTGGCAATCAGCCCCAGCATTTT
CASSDTQGGNQPQHF
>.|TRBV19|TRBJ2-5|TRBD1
TGTGCCACCAGAGAATCAGGGGGCCTAGGGGAGACCCAGTACTTC
CATRESGGLGETQYF
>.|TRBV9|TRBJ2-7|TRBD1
TGTGCCAGCAGCGTCGGACAGGTTAATTACGAGCAGTACTTC
CASSVGQVNYEQYF
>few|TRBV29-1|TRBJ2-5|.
TGCAGCGTTGCGTTCGAGGGGACGTTGGAGACCCAGTACTTC
CSVAFEGTLETQYF
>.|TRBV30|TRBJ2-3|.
TGTGCCTGGAGCGCCGACTCACGAAGAACCACAGATACGCAGTATTTT
CAWSADSRRTTDTQYF